Included here is one T cell receptor beta chain sequence, with context. Trimming stripped 7 bases from V and 1 base from J, with 16 bases between. The CDR3 length is 15 residues. Germline V lookup: CDR1 MNHEY, CDR2 SMNVEV (reference sequence). Described time point: pre-sensitization, week 0. Treatment: therapeutic diphenylcyclopropenone sensitization with weekly scalp DPC. Participating donors were patients with alopecia, aged 18 to 70 years, considered appropriate candidates for DPC. In TCRdb, the RACE reads were re-called with MiXCR into one record per CDR3 protein. Altogether around 120,000 distinct CDR3 sequences are present, roughly 14% being singletons, with the ten largest covering around 2.8%. These data originate in a study of human T cells and chemical hapten exposure. Across the whole study: Patients' scalps got diphenylcyclopropenone weekly throughout the approximately 25-week study. Patch tests applied 0.01% DPC to the upper back, read at 6 days.

The material was whole blood, obtained in connection with sensitization to the hapten diphenylcyclopropenone (DPC). The rearrangement links TRBV27 to TRBJ1-1, with D possibly matching TRBD1 (5 bases). The sequence derives from a woman younger than 30 with alopecia areata. Some clones in this sample may be carry-over from other donors' samples. The CDR3 reads CASTPWGRANTEAFF. The CDR3 region has the DNA TGTGCCAGCACCCCGTGGGGCAGGGCGAACACTGAAGCTTTCTTT.